One sample yielded the 29 T cell receptor beta chains listed below, sequenced in a study of shared clonotypes between healthy human individuals. The repertoire was sequenced with immunoSEQ multiplex PCR; TCRdb's copy has only in-frame clones and lacks some. The sample has over a million clones; about 96% are singletons. Sequenced input: naive CD4+ T cells sorted from blood. Subset defined: CD45RA+ positively selected. Receptor source: a man aged 30 to 39 in good health.

This clone was seen a single time. The rearrangement joins TRBV20-1 to TRBJ2-7; weak D call: TRBD1 (6 bases). The V and J ends lost 5 bases and 9 bases respectively, with 14 bases between them. CDR1 and CDR2 (germline): DFQATT, SNEGSKA (reference sequence). This CDR3 spans 11 amino acids. The DNA of the CDR3 is TGCAGTGCTGGGGACAACAGCGGGCAGTACTTC. Translating it yields CSAGDNSGQYF.

The chain's CDR3 is CASSENLGGGQETQYF. The CDR3 DNA reads as TGTGCCAGCAGTGAAAACCTTGGAGGGGGGCAAGAGACCCAGTACTTC. The rearrangement links TRBV2 to TRBJ2-5; TRBD1 or TRBD2 may be the D gene (6 bases each). V was shortened by 2 bases and J by 2 bases, with 15 bases between the two germline ends. Looked up from germline, CDR1 is SNHLY and CDR2 is FYNNEI. The CDR3 contains 16 residues.

The V gene is TRBV19, the J gene TRBJ1-5, with unresolved D. Germline V gives CDR1 LNHDA, CDR2 SQIVND (reference sequence). Trimming stripped 6 bases from V and 2 bases from J, with 17 bases between. The CDR3 runs to 16 residues. CDR3 in amino acids: CASSFVVASGNQPQHF. Here the CDR3 DNA reads TGTGCCAGTAGCTTTGTAGTCGCGTCGGGCAATCAGCCCCAGCATTTT.

The V call is TRBV28, the J call TRBJ2-2, with D perhaps TRBD1 (6 bases). V was clipped by 4 bases and J by 0 bases, with 9 bases between them. This CDR3 contains 15 residues. Germline V gene lookup returns CDR1 MDHEN and CDR2 SYDVKM. The CDR3 protein is CASSSDSANTGELFF. The DNA of the CDR3 is TGTGCCAGCAGTTCGGACAGTGCGAACACCGGGGAGCTGTTTTTT.

V is TRBV27 and J is TRBJ1-5; perhaps TRBD1 as D (5 bases). Germline V gene data show CDR1 as MNHEY and CDR2 as SMNVEV (reference sequence). The V end lost 5 bases, the J end lost 9 bases, and 14 bases lay between the germline ends. This CDR3 comprises 13 residues. CDR3: CASSRAGQPPQHF. The CDR3 DNA sequence: TGTGCCAGCAGTCGGGCAGGGCAGCCGCCCCAGCATTTT.

The chain joins TRBV28 to TRBJ2-1, with 13 bases lining up with TRBD2. This CDR3 has 16 amino acids. The J segment lost 7 bases and the V segment lost 6 bases, leaving 9 bases of the junction unmatched. In germline, CDR1 is MDHEN, CDR2 SYDVKM. The CDR3, as DNA: TGTGCCAGCAGATATCCGGGACTAGCGGGACGGAATGAGCAGTTCTTC. Amino acids: CASRYPGLAGRNEQFF.

V usage is TRBV21-1 and J usage is TRBJ2-7; the table's D call TRBD1 went unverified against the DNA. TRBV21-1 is labeled a pseudogene. The CDR3 extends over 14 amino acids. The CDR3 is CASSTRDRLYEQYF. CDR3 in DNA: TGTGCCAGCAGCACCCGGGACAGGCTGTACGAGCAGTACTTC.

This rearrangement joins TRBV9 to TRBJ2-1; the D gene is possibly TRBD2 (6 bases). The CDR3 extends over 14 amino acids. The germline V gene encodes CDR1 SGDLS and CDR2 YYNGEE. Trimming stripped 4 bases from V and 4 bases from J, with 12 bases between. In DNA form, the CDR3 reads TGTGCCAGCAGCTCGGGACTTTCTTACAATGAGCAGTTCTTC. Translated, it gives CASSSGLSYNEQFF.

The J gene is TRBJ2-7, the V gene TRBV28; D is possibly TRBD1 (6 bases). V lost 2 bases and J lost 9, with 8 bases in between. This CDR3 contains 11 residues. CDR1 is MDHEN, CDR2 SYDVKM, per germline. CDR3 in DNA: TGTGCCAGCAGTTTAGACAGGCTGCAGTACTTC. The encoded protein is CASSLDRLQYF.

This sequence joins TRBV6-5 and TRBJ2-7; 9 bases match TRBD2. Germline V gene sequence: CDR1 MNHEY, CDR2 SVGAGI. This CDR3 has 15 amino acids. Germline trimming cut 5 bases from V and 7 bases from J; bases unmatched to any gene: 12. CDR3 protein: CASSTSGWGGVEQYF. CDR3 DNA: TGTGCCAGCAGTACTAGCGGGTGGGGCGGAGTGGAGCAGTACTTC.

This clone appeared a single time. The V call is TRBV7-9, the J call TRBJ2-3; tentative D call: TRBD1 (6 bases). This CDR3 has 16 amino acids. V dropped 6 bases and J dropped 0 bases, with 16 bases sitting between them. The germline gives CDR1 SEHNR, CDR2 FQNEAQ (reference sequence). The CDR3 protein is CASRSERGLSTDTQYF. The CDR3 coding sequence is TGTGCCAGCAGATCCGAGAGGGGGTTGAGCACAGATACGCAGTATTTT.

This clone was observed a single time. This chain links TRBV5-1 with TRBJ2-5; the D gene could be TRBD1 or TRBD2 (5 bases each). The CDR3 extends over 18 amino acids. Trimming shortened V by 2 bases and J by 2 bases, and 22 bases separated the two germline ends. CDR1 and CDR2 (germline): SGHRS, YFSETQ. The CDR3 sequence: CASSFERGIDPGQETQYF. CDR3 coding DNA: TGCGCCAGCAGCTTCGAAAGGGGAATTGATCCGGGACAAGAGACCCAGTACTTC. The full variable domain, completed using reference TRBV5-1 and TRBJ2-5, is KAGVTQTPRYLIKTRGQQVTLSCSPISGHRSVSWYQQTPGQGLQFLFEYFSETQRNKGNFPGRFSGRQFSNSRSEMNVSTLELGDSALYLCASSFERGIDPGQETQYFGPGTRLLVL.

This rearrangement joins TRBV2 to TRBJ2-6, with TRBD1 identical over 7 bases. Germline assignment: CDR1 SNHLY and CDR2 FYNNEI. The CDR3 extends over 18 amino acids. V lost 7 bases and J lost 1; bases outside the gene matches: 13. The CDR3 sequence: CASTLRGTESSGANVLTF. CDR3 DNA: TGTGCCAGCACCTTAAGGGGGACAGAGAGTTCTGGGGCCAACGTCCTGACTTTC. Filled out from reference TRBV2 and TRBJ2-6, the complete variable domain reads EPEVTQTPSHQVTQMGQEVILRCVPISNHLYFYWYRQILGQKVEFLVSFYNNEISEKSEIFDDQFSVERPDGSNFTLKIRSTKLEDSAMYFCASTLRGTESSGANVLTFGAGSRLTVL.

The chain couples TRBV11-2 to TRBJ2-1; TRBD2 might be the D (6 bases). The CDR3 has 15 residues. V shed 4 bases and J shed 5 bases, with 15 bases lying between them. CDR1 SGHAT and CDR2 FQNNGV come from the germline V gene. The CDR3 nucleotides read TGTGCCAGCAGCTCGGGACTCTCGGGCCACAATGAGCAGTTCTTC. Its protein is CASSSGLSGHNEQFF.

V gene TRBV7-6 combines with J gene TRBJ1-4; the D is unclear. Trimming pared 0 bases from V and 1 base from J, leaving 9 bases between. Germline V gene sequence: CDR1 SGHVS, CDR2 FNYEAQ. The CDR3 is 16 amino acids. CDR3 region: CASSLAPPRTNEKLFF. CDR3 coding DNA: TGTGCCAGCAGCTTAGCCCCACCTAGAACTAATGAAAAACTGTTTTTT. Full variable domain (outside the CDR3, taken from reference TRBV7-6 and TRBJ1-4): GAGVSQSPRYKVTKRGQDVALRCDPISGHVSLYWYRQALGQGPEFLTYFNYEAQQDKSGLPNDRFSAERPEGSISTLTIQRTEQRDSAMYRCASSLAPPRTNEKLFFGSGTQLSVL.

The chain joins TRBV2 to TRBJ1-2; 7 bases match TRBD1. Germline V gene data show CDR1 as SNHLY and CDR2 as FYNNEI. The CDR3 loop spans 13 amino acids. Trimming at V came to 1 base and at J to 6 bases, leaving 2 bases not matched to a gene. The CDR3 loop is CASSEGTGDGYTF. In DNA, the CDR3 is TGTGCCAGCAGTGAAGGTACAGGGGATGGCTACACCTTC.

The chain carries TRBV19 and TRBJ2-3, with no clear D. This CDR3 spans 14 amino acids. V lost 3 bases to trimming and J lost 5 bases, with 12 bases between them. Germline V gene sequence: CDR1 LNHDA, CDR2 SQIVND (reference sequence). Here the CDR3 reads CASSIAVLEDTQYF. The CDR3 DNA reads TGTGCCAGTAGTATTGCTGTACTGGAAGATACGCAGTATTTT.

This rearrangement joins TRBV18 to TRBJ2-5, with D maybe TRBD1 (6 bases). V was pared by 1 base and J by 3 bases, with 9 bases between. Per the germline V gene, CDR1 is KGHSH and CDR2 is LQKENI. This CDR3 is 14 amino acids long. DNA for the CDR3: TGTGCCAGCTCACCACAGGGGGAGAAAGAGACCCAGTACTTC. Amino acids: CASSPQGEKETQYF.

This rearrangement joins TRBV9 to TRBJ1-2, with D uncertain. CDR3 length: 15 amino acids. Trimming took off 4 bases at V and 1 base at J, with 14 bases between the two ends. The V gene's germline CDR1 is SGDLS and CDR2 YYNGEE. Here the CDR3 reads CASSPRHNLNYGYTF. The CDR3, as DNA: TGTGCCAGCAGCCCCAGACATAACCTTAACTATGGCTACACCTTC.

The chain is built from TRBV5-4 and TRBJ2-2; 9 positions match TRBD1. The junction had 10 bases not matched to a gene; V was cut back by 4 bases and J by 6 bases. The CDR3 length is 16 residues. Germline loops: CDR1 SGHNT, CDR2 YYREEE (reference sequence). This chain's CDR3 is CASSDRDRVTAGELFF. In DNA form, the CDR3 reads TGTGCCAGCAGCGACCGGGACAGGGTGACCGCCGGGGAGCTGTTTTTT.

The chain links TRBV5-6 to TRBJ1-5; possible D gene TRBD1, 5 bases. V was pared by 2 bases and J by 1 base, with 10 bases between. The CDR3 extends over 15 amino acids. CDR1 and CDR2 from the germline V gene are SGHDT and YYEEEE. The CDR3 region is CASSFFGGSNQPQHF. CDR3 DNA sequence: TGTGCCAGCAGCTTTTTCGGGGGGAGCAATCAGCCCCAGCATTTT.

This clone has a single count. V and J are TRBV2 and TRBJ1-2; a weak D match, TRBD1 (6 bases). Trimming shortened V by 2 bases and J by 4 bases, and 23 bases separated the two germline ends. This CDR3 spans 18 amino acids. In germline, CDR1 is SNHLY, CDR2 FYNNEI. The CDR3 reads CASSENPGAVQGSYGYTF. Written as DNA, the CDR3 is TGTGCCAGCAGTGAAAACCCAGGGGCTGTACAGGGATCCTATGGCTACACCTTC.

The V and J genes are TRBV5-6 and TRBJ2-7; the D gene is possibly TRBD2 (7 bases). There are 15 residues in the CDR3. Trimming left V 0 bases short and J 2 bases short, with 12 bases between. The germline V gene has CDR1 SGHDT and CDR2 YYEEEE. The CDR3 region has the DNA TGTGCCAGCAGCTTGGTACCGGGGGGCGCCTACGAGCAGTACTTC. Translated: CASSLVPGGAYEQYF.

The genes are TRBV19 and TRBJ1-3; tentatively, D is TRBD1 (5 bases). Germline V gene sequence: CDR1 LNHDA, CDR2 SQIVND (reference sequence). Trimming removed 6 bases from V and 2 bases from J, with 14 bases in between. There are 15 residues in the CDR3. The CDR3: CASRMTQGPGNTIYF. The CDR3 coding sequence is TGTGCCAGTAGGATGACGCAGGGTCCTGGAAACACCATATATTTT.

As to this clone: The same CDR3 also results from other DNA sequences found in this sample. J is TRBJ1-1 and V is TRBV5-4; D ambiguous. The V gene's germline CDR1 is SGHNT and CDR2 YYREEE (reference sequence). With 4 bases removed from V and 2 bases from J, the gap between germline ends came to 3 bases. The CDR3 runs 11 residues. CDR3 sequence: CASSRNTEAFF. As DNA, the CDR3 is TGTGCCAGCAGCCGCAACACTGAAGCTTTCTTT.

The genes are TRBV29-1 and TRBJ1-3; D is possibly TRBD1 (6 bases). Between the trimmed V and J ends, which lost 6 bases and 8 bases, there was a span of 14 bases. Germline V gene lookup returns CDR1 SQVTM and CDR2 ANQGSEA. CDR3 size: 12 residues. The CDR3: CSVLAGADTIYF. The CDR3 DNA reads as TGCAGCGTGTTGGCAGGGGCTGACACCATATATTTT.

The chain employs TRBV18 and TRBJ1-5, with TRBD1 identical over 7 bases. V lost 10 bases to trimming and J lost 5 bases; unmatched junction nucleotides: 14. This CDR3 has 15 residues. CDR1 and CDR2 (germline): KGHSH, LQKENI. The CDR3 is CATTRSGQPDQPQHF. CDR3 coding DNA: TGTGCCACCACTCGTTCGGGACAGCCCGATCAGCCCCAGCATTTT.

On this clone itself: This same CDR3 is encoded by further DNA sequences in the sample. The V gene is TRBV11-2, the J gene TRBJ2-2; perhaps TRBD2 as D (5 bases). The CDR3 length is 14 residues. Germline CDR1 and CDR2: SGHAT and FQNNGV. The V gene lost 3 bases and the J gene lost 2 bases, with 7 bases spanning the gap. CDR3 amino acids: CASSLTGNTGELFF. The CDR3 DNA is TGTGCCAGCAGCTTGACGGGAAACACCGGGGAGCTGTTTTTT.

V usage is TRBV5-1 and J usage is TRBJ2-1, with D perhaps being TRBD1 or TRBD2 (5 bases each). V was cut by 2 bases and J by 4 bases, with 10 bases left in between. CDR1 and CDR2 from the germline V gene are SGHRS and YFSETQ. CDR3 length: 14 amino acids. The DNA of the CDR3 is TGCGCCAGCAGCTTAAGGGACGCTTACAATGAGCAGTTCTTC. Amino acid sequence: CASSLRDAYNEQFF.